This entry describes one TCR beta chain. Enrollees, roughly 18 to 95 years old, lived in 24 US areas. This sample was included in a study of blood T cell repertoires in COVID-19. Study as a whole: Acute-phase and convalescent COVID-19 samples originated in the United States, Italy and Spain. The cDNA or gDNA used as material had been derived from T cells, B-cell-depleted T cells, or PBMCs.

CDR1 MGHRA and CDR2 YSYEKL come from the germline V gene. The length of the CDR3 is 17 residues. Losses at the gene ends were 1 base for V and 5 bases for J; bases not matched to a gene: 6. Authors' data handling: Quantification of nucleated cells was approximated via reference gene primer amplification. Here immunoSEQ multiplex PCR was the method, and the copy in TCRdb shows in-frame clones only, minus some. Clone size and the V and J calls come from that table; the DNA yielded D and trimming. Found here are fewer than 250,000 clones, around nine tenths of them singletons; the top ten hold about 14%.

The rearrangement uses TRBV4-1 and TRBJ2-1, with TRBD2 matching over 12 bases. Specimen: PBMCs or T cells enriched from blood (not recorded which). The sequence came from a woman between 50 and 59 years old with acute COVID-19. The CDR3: CASSQGASGRADNEQFF. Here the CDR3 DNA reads TGCGCCAGCAGCCAAGGTGCTAGCGGGAGGGCCGACAATGAGCAGTTCTTC.